Listed below are T cell receptor beta chains from one sample, sequenced in a study of cytomegalovirus exposure and HLA in healthy donors. The repertoire was sequenced with immunoSEQ multiplex PCR; TCRdb's copy has only in-frame clones and lacks some. This sample has over 85,000 clones, with 63% found just once. Sequencing was performed on PBMCs. The origin of the receptors is a human donor in good health. Both conserved end residues are part of each CDR3. D genes are given only for firm matches. Clone size is not always given. Where it is, it says once, few, many or a class for expanded clones.

>.|.|TRBV14|TRBJ2-1
CASSQDLTAYNEQFF
TGTGCCAGCAGCCAAGACCTCACAGCTTACAATGAGCAGTTCTTC
>.|.|TRBV13|TRBJ2-1
CASSPGQGYNEQFF
TGTGCCAGCAGCCCGGGCCAGGGATACAATGAGCAGTTCTTC
>.|.|TRBV4-1|TRBJ1-2
CASSQDQDSLGYGYTF
TGCGCCAGCAGCCAAGATCAGGACAGTTTGGGCTATGGCTACACCTTC
>.|.|TRBV10-3|TRBJ2-3
CAIRPGALDTQYF
TGTGCCATCAGGCCGGGAGCGCTAGATACGCAGTATTTT
>.|TRBD2|TRBV5-1|TRBJ2-7
CASSLLAGGSYEQYF
TGCGCCAGCAGCTTACTAGCGGGAGGTTCCTACGAGCAGTACTTC
>.|.|TRBV10-2|TRBJ2-7
CAASPGFAYEQYF
TGCGCCGCGTCCCCGGGATTCGCCTACGAGCAGTACTTC
>.|.|TRBV2|TRBJ1-2
CASSVRFRGADGYTF
TGTGCCAGCAGTGTGCGGTTCCGGGGGGCAGATGGCTACACCTTC
>few|TRBD1|TRBV13|TRBJ2-5
CASSLEQGVRKETQYF
TGTGCCAGCAGCTTGGAACAGGGGGTACGAAAAGAGACCCAGTACTTC
>once|TRBD1|TRBV5-1|TRBJ1-2
CASSSGGAGYGYTF
TGCGCCAGCAGCTCAGGGGGCGCAGGCTATGGCTACACCTTC
>.|.|TRBV19|TRBJ2-7
CASSISDTVTYEQYF
TGTGCCAGTAGTATTTCAGACACCGTCACCTACGAGCAGTACTTC
>.|TRBD2|TRBV19|TRBJ2-1
CASRRLAGGHEQFF
TGTGCCAGTAGGAGGCTAGCGGGAGGTCATGAGCAGTTCTTC
>few|TRBD1|TRBV6-5|TRBJ1-5
CASSSGQGLNQPQHF
TGTGCCAGCAGTTCCGGACAGGGGCTAAATCAGCCCCAGCATTTT
>.|.|TRBV27|TRBJ2-2
CASRHPGVGELFF
TGTGCCAGCAGACACCCAGGGGTCGGGGAGCTGTTTTTT
>few|TRBD2|TRBV6-1|TRBJ2-3
CASWGGNTQYF
TGTGCCAGTTGGGGGGGGAATACGCAGTATTTT
>.|.|TRBV6-5|TRBJ2-1
CASSLENEQFF
TGTGCCAGCAGCTTGGAGAATGAGCAGTTCTTC
>.|TRBD2|TRBV6-6|TRBJ2-5
CASSYGSGGGETQYF
TGTGCCAGCAGTTACGGGTCGGGAGGGGGAGAGACCCAGTACTTC
>.|TRBD1|TRBV6-5|TRBJ1-2
CASSTGTGGGGYTF
TGTGCCAGCAGCACCGGGACAGGGGGCGGTGGCTACACCTTC
>.|TRBD1|TRBV25-1|TRBJ2-7
CASSVGTGGGYEQYF
TGTGCCAGCAGTGTAGGGACAGGGGGCGGATACGAGCAGTACTTC
>once|.|TRBV27|TRBJ1-2
CASSTGQNYGYTF
TGTGCCAGCAGTACAGGCCAGAACTATGGCTACACCTTC
>.|TRBD2|TRBV7-9|TRBJ2-5
CASSPAVGLAGGKETQYF
TGTGCCAGCAGCCCCGCCGTTGGACTAGCGGGAGGAAAAGAGACCCAGTACTTC
>.|TRBD1|TRBV7-9|TRBJ2-3
CASSQGTGGWTDTQYF
TGTGCCAGCAGCCAGGGGACAGGGGGATGGACAGATACGCAGTATTTT
>.|.|TRBV5-1|TRBJ2-7
CASSLSSGVYYEQYF
TGCGCCAGCAGCTTGAGTTCGGGAGTTTACTACGAGCAGTACTTC
>.|.|TRBV19|TRBJ1-2
CASSIATGVYGYTF
TGTGCCAGTAGTATTGCGACAGGAGTCTATGGCTACACCTTC
>.|.|TRBV7-9|TRBJ1-2
CSSSPDTF
TGTTCCAGCAGCCCAGACACCTTC
>.|TRBD2|TRBV11-2|TRBJ2-7
CASSPPREGRHYEQYF
TGTGCCAGCAGCCCCCCGCGGGAGGGCCGTCACTACGAGCAGTACTTC
>.|TRBD2|TRBV7-9|TRBJ2-7
CASSLATSGNNEQYF
TGTGCCAGCAGCTTAGCGACTAGCGGGAATAACGAGCAGTACTTC
>.|TRBD2|TRBV7-9|TRBJ2-1
CASSFLLADNEQFF
TGTGCCAGCAGCTTTCTCCTAGCGGACAATGAGCAGTTCTTC
>few|.|TRBV15|TRBJ1-1
CATSRAPQVNTEAFF
TGTGCCACCAGCAGAGCCCCCCAGGTGAACACTGAAGCTTTCTTT
>few|TRBD1|TRBV12-5|TRBJ2-3
CASGLVGAPGQGTDTQYF
TGTGCTAGTGGTTTGGTTGGCGCCCCGGGACAGGGGACCGATACGCAGTATTTT
>.|.|TRBV11-2|TRBJ1-2
CASSLRQVDGYTF
TGTGCCAGCAGCTTACGACAGGTGGATGGCTACACCTTC
>.|TRBD2|TRBV29-1|TRBJ2-2
CSVRGRDAGELFF
TGCAGCGTCCGCGGGAGGGACGCCGGGGAGCTGTTTTTT
>.|.|TRBV30|TRBJ1-2
CAWSGTSYYGYTF
TGTGCCTGGAGTGGAACATCGTACTATGGCTACACCTTC
>.|TRBD1|TRBV27|TRBJ2-1
CASSLGTGAYNEQFF
TGTGCCAGCAGTTTAGGTACAGGGGCTTACAATGAGCAGTTCTTC
>.|TRBD1|TRBV5-1|TRBJ2-7
CASSLQAPTGSRNEQYF
TGCGCCAGCAGCTTGCAGGCCCCGACAGGGTCCCGGAACGAGCAGTACTTC
>.|.|TRBV18|TRBJ1-2
CASSEATLKQSGFDGYTF
TGTGCCAGCTCAGAAGCCACACTGAAACAGAGCGGGTTCGATGGCTACACCTTC
>.|TRBD2|TRBV5-1|TRBJ2-3
CASSASGRALGTDTQYF
TGCGCCAGCAGCGCTAGCGGGAGGGCCCTTGGCACAGATACGCAGTATTTT
>.|.|TRBV10-1|TRBJ2-7
CASRAPDSYGQYF
TGCGCCAGCAGGGCCCCCGACAGCTACGGGCAGTACTTC
>.|.|TRBV9|TRBJ1-2
CASSVGQGANYGYTF
TGTGCCAGCAGCGTAGGGCAGGGTGCCAACTATGGCTACACCTTC
>.|TRBD1|TRBV6-5|TRBJ2-1
CASSSYPGQNNEQFF
TGTGCCAGCAGTTCCTACCCGGGACAGAACAATGAGCAGTTCTTC
>few|.|TRBV23-1|TRBJ2-4
CASSQQEGLGRDIQYF
TGCGCCAGCAGTCAACAGGAGGGGCTCGGTAGGGACATTCAGTACTTC
>.|TRBD2|TRBV27|TRBJ2-1
CASSFDSGSNEQFF
TGTGCCAGCAGTTTCGATAGCGGGAGTAATGAGCAGTTCTTC
>.|.|TRBV30|TRBJ2-7
CACSTFVYEQYF
TGTGCCTGTAGCACCTTCGTCTACGAGCAGTACTTC
>.|TRBD2|TRBV5-1|TRBJ2-7
CASSFLAGAGYEQYF
TGCGCCAGCAGCTTCTTAGCGGGAGCTGGCTACGAGCAGTACTTC
>.|TRBD1|TRBV10-3|TRBJ1-3
CAISERIQGQTGNTIYF
TGTGCCATCAGTGAAAGGATACAGGGGCAAACTGGAAACACCATATATTTT
>.|TRBD1|TRBV6-1|TRBJ1-3
CASRAQGIAGNTIYF
TGTGCCAGCAGGGCACAGGGGATCGCTGGAAACACCATATATTTT
>few|.|TRBV7-9|TRBJ1-2
CASTPTLNYGYTF
TGTGCCAGCACACCCACGCTAAACTATGGCTACACCTTC
>.|.|TRBV7-2|TRBJ1-1
CASSLAALVYTEAFF
TGTGCCAGCAGCTTAGCGGCTTTGGTATACACTGAAGCTTTCTTT
>.|TRBD2|TRBV7-9|TRBJ2-7
CASSLVGGRSGYEQYF
TGTGCCAGCAGCTTAGTTGGCGGGAGGTCTGGGTACGAGCAGTACTTC
>.|TRBD1|TRBV28|TRBJ2-7
CASTSRGTGGYEQYF
TGTGCCAGCACTAGCCGCGGGACAGGGGGCTACGAGCAGTACTTC
>.|.|TRBV5-1|TRBJ1-5
CASSPDSLNQPQHF
TGCGCCAGCAGCCCTGACAGTTTAAATCAGCCCCAGCATTTT
>.|TRBD2|TRBV5-1|TRBJ2-1
CASSLRVAGVDEQFF
TGCGCCAGCAGCTTGAGGGTAGCGGGAGTGGATGAGCAGTTCTTC
>.|.|TRBV9|TRBJ2-7
CASSPTPDYYEQYF
TGTGCCAGCAGCCCCACCCCAGACTACTACGAGCAGTACTTC
>.|.|TRBV9|TRBJ2-5
CASSVGHGDTETQYF
TGTGCCAGCAGCGTAGGTCACGGGGACACGGAGACCCAGTACTTC
>.|.|TRBV5-1|TRBJ2-7
CASSLDLDGIKYF
TGCGCCAGCAGCTTGGATCTGGACGGGATAAAGTACTTC
>.|TRBD2|TRBV6-5|TRBJ2-5
CASSPGLEETQYF
TGTGCCAGCAGCCCCGGACTAGAGGAGACCCAGTACTTC
>.|TRBD2|TRBV4-2|TRBJ2-3
CASSLTSGRGSDTQYF
TGTGCCAGCAGCCTCACTAGCGGGAGGGGGTCAGATACGCAGTATTTT
>.|TRBD2|TRBV19|TRBJ2-7
CASSTQLGLAGPESGYEQYF
TGTGCCAGTAGTACTCAACTAGGACTAGCGGGACCCGAGAGTGGCTACGAGCAGTACTTC
>.|TRBD2|TRBV19|TRBJ2-7
CASSIGLGRAYEQYF
TGTGCCAGTAGTATCGGGCTCGGGAGGGCCTACGAGCAGTACTTC
>once|.|TRBV2|TRBJ2-3
CASSESTGPRTDTQYF
TGTGCCAGCAGTGAAAGTACAGGCCCTCGCACAGATACGCAGTATTTT
>.|TRBD2|TRBV4-1|TRBJ2-7
CASSQELAGTYEQYF
TGCGCCAGCAGCCAAGAGCTAGCGGGAACCTACGAGCAGTACTTC